This T cell receptor (beta chain) was sequenced in a study of regulatory T cells in long-lasting Graves disease. Indicated time point: newly diagnosed GD, antithyroid drugs for less than 3 months. Construction of the TCR library relied on RNA isolated from PBMCs. Germline CDR1 and CDR2: LGHDT and YNNKEL (reference sequence). The CDR3 has 16 residues. Trimming took 4 bases from V and 4 from J, leaving 17 bases between them. This clonotype was counted ten times or more. The target antigen is unknown. CDR3 regions were amplified by Arm-PCR using iRepertoire HTBI primers to build TCR beta libraries. One entry per CDR3 protein, called by TCRdb with MiXCR from the multiplex PCR reads. The data show approximately 300,000 distinct CDR3 sequences, more than 15% seen once. Study-wide findings and caveats: The study found lower TCR diversity in persistent Graves' patients than in newly diagnosed ones.

The sequence derives from a female donor with Graves disease. V is TRBV3-1 and J is TRBJ2-1, with TRBD2 as a possible D gene (6 bases). Sequenced material: peripheral blood mononuclear cells (PBMCs), taken at new diagnosis, from a patient treated with antithyroid drugs. The CDR3 DNA reads as TGTGCCAGCAGCCCACCATACGGGAGTACGTACAATGAGCAGTTCTTC. It codes for CASSPPYGSTYNEQFF.